Sequencing of this T cell receptor (beta chain) was carried out in a study of vaccination effects on CD4 cells after COVID-19. The ViraFEST assay expanded antigen-specific CD4+ T cells with viral peptide pools before sequencing. Isolating CD4+ T cells followed around nine days of culture. Absence of prior SARS-CoV-2 infection characterized the vaccine recipients, who showed negative nucleocapsid antibodies. A density of fewer than 2.5 million PBMC per well was used; these cells were cultured with around 10 IU/ml IL-2 and around 10 ug/ml peptides. The CDR3 is 13 residues long. Trimming took 7 bases from V and 4 from J, leaving 13 bases between them. Notes on the study in general: Healthy vaccinees' vaccine-induced clones included only 1 of 255 that recognized common cold coronaviruses.

This clone turned up a few times. The antigen remains unidentified. Repertoires were generated with immunoSEQ multiplex PCR, while TCRdb's copy carries only in-frame clones and drops some. This sample carries over 45,000 clones, more than 60% of them seen once, and the ten largest clones take about a sixth. This clonotype was sampled from a human donor who received a COVID-19 vaccine. J is TRBJ1-1 and V is TRBV12-3 or TRBV12-4, with D tentatively TRBD1 (5 bases). Sequenced material: CD4+ T cells from PBMCs cultured with SARS-CoV-2 spike peptides, taken before COVID-19 vaccination. CDR3 nucleotide sequence: TGTGCCAGCACCCGGGACGGAAGCACTGAAGCTTTCTTT. Translating it yields CASTRDGSTEAFF.